Listed below are T cell receptor beta chains from one sample, sequenced in a study of CD8 T cells in ankylosing spondylitis. TCRdb analysed the 5' RACE reads with MiXCR anew, one entry per CDR3 protein. Here the sample spans around 340,000 distinct CDR3 sequences, 20% being singletons. Sequences were obtained from blood, either unsorted or a sorted T cell fraction (not recorded which). The receptors originated from a male donor with ankylosing spondylitis or in good health (not recorded which). The CDR3 runs from the conserved cysteine through the conserved F or W.

v_gene,j_gene,CDR3aa
TRBV12-3/TRBV12-4,TRBJ2-3,CASSPAIGGATDTQYF
TRBV12-3/TRBV12-4,TRBJ1-2,CASSFTGGFGYTF
TRBV20-1,TRBJ2-7,CSARDLGLAPEQYF
TRBV12-3/TRBV12-4,TRBJ2-2,CASSYGTPTGELFF
TRBV5-1,TRBJ2-2,CASRAGTGLAGELFF
TRBV29-1,TRBJ1-1,CSVDRASNTEAFF
TRBV5-6,TRBJ2-1,CASSLGPHNEQFF
TRBV27,TRBJ2-5,CASGLLGTQYF
TRBV19,TRBJ2-2,CASSTGTGETGELFF
TRBV20-1,TRBJ1-2,CSARDAGSYGYTF
TRBV3-1,TRBJ2-7,CASSQFLLYEQYF
TRBV12-3/TRBV12-4,TRBJ2-3,CASSLFGPSTDTQYF
TRBV12-3/TRBV12-4,TRBJ2-5,CASSLVLAGGETQYF
TRBV9,TRBJ2-1,CASSAGGSSYNEQFF
TRBV12-3/TRBV12-4,TRBJ2-5,CASRFKGGGETQYF
TRBV11-2,TRBJ2-7,CASSLGGDYYYEQYF
TRBV7-2,TRBJ2-5,CASSLSANQETQYF
TRBV7-9,TRBJ2-3,CASTSYLRDTQYF
TRBV11-2,TRBJ2-5,CASSLYVEGTETQYF
TRBV20-1,TRBJ2-7,CSAPDWPGDEQYF
TRBV27,TRBJ2-7,CASSWGQGYEQYF
TRBV7-9,TRBJ2-2,CASSQTGSYTGELFF
TRBV12-3/TRBV12-4,TRBJ2-3,CASSLPRPSTDTQYF
TRBV2,TRBJ2-3,CASTLQGYTQYF
TRBV6-2/TRBV6-3,TRBJ2-1,CASNAGLDNEQFF
TRBV7-9,TRBJ2-1,CASSSRDRSSYNEQFF
TRBV11-2,TRBJ2-3,CASSPDNTDTQYF
TRBV27,TRBJ2-7,CASSEQGDFYEQYF
TRBV4-1,TRBJ2-7,CASSQARGGDEQYF
TRBV6-5,TRBJ2-1,CASSLSTYSYNEQFF
TRBV7-3,TRBJ2-3,CASSSGETSGTDTQYF
TRBV30,TRBJ2-1,CAWRGTGGDEQFF
TRBV13,TRBJ2-5,CASSLLGDQETQYF
TRBV27,TRBJ2-3,CASHSRGSDTQYF